The 27 T cell receptor beta chains below come from one sample, sequenced in a study of T cell repertoires in cytomegalovirus infection. TCRdb reprocessed the reads with MiXCR, giving one entry per CDR3 protein. The table has under 800,000 distinct CDR3 sequences, about 24% seen once. The sample consisted of CD8+ T cells from PBMCs. Every receptor here comes from a human donor in good health (CMV status not recorded). Some clones in this sample may be carry-over from other donors' samples.

This clonotype was recorded a few times. The chain uses TRBV4-3 and TRBJ2-3; either TRBD1 or TRBD2 may fit D (5 bases each). This CDR3 comprises 14 residues. The V gene lost 0 bases and the J gene lost 10 bases, with 14 bases spanning the gap. Germline lookup yields CDR1 LGHNA and CDR2 YSLEER. CDR3 protein: CASSQDNVGDAQYF. The CDR3 bases are TGCGCCAGCAGCCAAGATAACGTCGGGGACGCGCAGTATTTT.

Points on this clonotype: A much bigger clone sits one base away, suggesting this may be a read error. V gene TRBV12-3 or TRBV12-4 combines with J gene TRBJ1-2; 10 bases map to TRBD1. The CDR3 runs to 13 residues. The V gene end was trimmed by 6 bases and the J gene end by 7 bases; junction bases not matched to a gene: 5. This CDR3 reads CASSPGTGAGYTF. For the CDR3, the DNA is TGTGCCAGCAGCCCGGGGACAGGGGCTGGCTACACCTTC.

Note on this clonotype: One end of the junction is discordant with germline, which a read error may explain. The chain uses TRBV19 and TRBJ2-1; no reliable D call. CDR1 and CDR2 (germline): LNHDA, SQIVND (reference sequence). This CDR3 is 12 amino acids long. CDR3: CATKVQENEQIF. In DNA, the CDR3 is TGTGCCACCAAAGTTCAGGAGAATGAGCAGATCTTC.

The CDR3 sequence: CSASNSPDEQFF. DNA for the CDR3: TGCAGTGCTAGTAACAGTCCCGATGAGCAGTTCTTC. The chain joins TRBV20-1 to TRBJ2-1, with D uncertain. Germline V gene lookup returns CDR1 DFQATT and CDR2 SNEGSKA (reference sequence). Deletions cut 3 bases from V and 8 bases from J, with 11 bases between. There are 12 residues in the CDR3.

This clonotype was seen at least ten times. The chain links TRBV27 to TRBJ2-1, with 9 bases lining up with TRBD2. Per the germline V gene, CDR1 is MNHEY and CDR2 is SMNVEV (reference sequence). CDR3 size: 15 residues. V was pared by 0 bases and J by 9 bases, with 6 bases of the junction left unmatched. CDR3 coding DNA: TGTGCCAGCAGTTTATCTAGCGGGGGCGAGGGTGAGCAGTTCTTC. Protein: CASSLSSGGEGEQFF.

Ten or more counts support this clonotype. V gene TRBV12-3 or TRBV12-4 combines with J gene TRBJ1-1; possibly TRBD1 for D (6 bases). Trimming took off 5 bases at V and 8 bases at J, with 12 bases between the two ends. The CDR3 has 12 residues. In DNA form, the CDR3 reads TGTGCCAGCAGTAGACAGGCTTGGGAAGCTTTCTTT. Translation: CASSRQAWEAFF.

With respect to this clonotype: A much bigger clone sits one base away, suggesting this may be a read error. The chain links TRBV12-5 to TRBJ1-4; 8 nucleotides line up with TRBD1. Germline assignment: CDR1 LGHNT and CDR2 FRNRAP. With 5 bases clipped from V and 9 bases from J, the junction kept 8 bases outside the gene matches. The length of the CDR3 is 14 residues. The CDR3 DNA sequence: TGTGCTAGTGGTCCCCAGGGGGCAAGTAAAAAACTGTTTTTT. Amino acid sequence: CASGPQGASKKLFF.

This clonotype was observed a few times. The chain employs TRBV2 and TRBJ1-2; D might be TRBD1 (6 bases). CDR1 and CDR2 (germline): SNHLY, FYNNEI. The CDR3 totals 14 residues. V lost 10 bases and J 3 bases, leaving 18 bases between the germline ends. CDR3 sequence: CAKAIGGADYGYTF. Written as DNA, the CDR3 is TGTGCCAAAGCGATAGGGGGGGCGGACTATGGCTACACCTTC.

The chain combines TRBV28 with TRBJ2-3, with 8 bases matching TRBD1. CDR1 is MDHEN and CDR2 is SYDVKM in the germline V gene. CDR3 length: 14 amino acids. V was pared by 5 bases and J by 1 base, with 2 bases of the junction left unmatched. The CDR3: CASSRDRRTDTQYF. The CDR3 nucleotides are TGTGCCAGCAGTCGGGACAGGCGCACAGATACGCAGTATTTT.

In this sample, this clonotype turned up many times. The genes are TRBV7-2 and TRBJ2-5; 8 bases map to TRBD2. The CDR3 sequence is 16 residues long. With 5 bases clipped from V and 1 base from J, the junction kept 9 bases outside the gene matches. Germline CDR1 SGHTA, CDR2 FQGNSA. The chain's CDR3 is CASSPPGSGAQETQYF. Here the CDR3 DNA reads TGTGCCAGCAGCCCCCCGGGTAGCGGGGCCCAAGAGACCCAGTACTTC. Filled out from reference TRBV7-2 and TRBJ2-5, the complete variable domain reads GAGVSQSPSNKVTEKGKDVELRCDPISGHTALYWYRQSLGQGLEFLIYFQGNSAPDKSGLPSDRFSAERTGGSVSTLTIQRTQQEDSAVYLCASSPPGSGAQETQYFGPGTRLLVL.

V is TRBV12-3 or TRBV12-4 and J is TRBJ2-5, with a possible D match to TRBD2 (6 bases). V was shortened by 6 bases and J by 8 bases, with 13 bases between the two germline ends. The CDR3 spans 12 residues. This CDR3 reads CASRNPAGTQYF. CDR3 coding DNA: TGTGCCAGCAGAAATCCAGCGGGCACCCAGTACTTC.

A few counts support this clonotype. The V gene is TRBV20-1, the J gene TRBJ1-6; possibly TRBD1 for D (6 bases). V was cut by 1 base and J by 10 bases, with 11 bases left in between. The CDR3 sequence is 13 residues long. CDR1 and CDR2 from the germline V gene are DFQATT and SNEGSKA (reference sequence). In nucleotides, the CDR3 is TGCAGTGCTAGAGGGCCAGGGGAGTCACCCCTCCACTTT. It specifies CSARGPGESPLHF.

The V gene is TRBV6-4, the J gene TRBJ1-1; D gene uncertain. The CDR3 covers 13 residues. V lost 8 bases to trimming and J lost 3 bases, with 13 bases between them. Germline V lookup: CDR1 MRHNA, CDR2 SNTAGT. CDR3: CASLPSGHTEAFF. CDR3 bases: TGTGCCAGCCTTCCCTCGGGTCACACTGAAGCTTTCTTT.

The chain links TRBV10-3 to TRBJ2-1, with a weak D call TRBD2 (5 bases). V was clipped by 4 bases and J by 0 bases, with 10 bases between them. Looked up from germline, CDR1 is ENHRY and CDR2 is SYGVKD. This CDR3 region has 15 residues. As DNA, the CDR3 is TGTGCCATCAGTGCCCCCGGGGTCTCCTACAATGAGCAGTTCTTC. Its translation: CAISAPGVSYNEQFF.

This clonotype was seen ten or more times. V usage is TRBV28 and J usage is TRBJ1-1; D not certain. V dropped 6 bases and J dropped 1 base, with 6 bases sitting between them. Germline assignment: CDR1 MDHEN and CDR2 SYDVKM. The CDR3 runs 12 residues. The CDR3 region is CASRPANTEAFF. In DNA form, the CDR3 reads TGTGCCAGCAGGCCAGCGAACACTGAAGCTTTCTTT.

This chain joins TRBV19 and TRBJ2-2, with a possible D match to TRBD2 (5 bases). The V gene's germline CDR1 is LNHDA and CDR2 SQIVND (reference sequence). Trimming stripped 0 bases from V and 6 bases from J, with 11 bases between. This CDR3 is built from 15 residues. CDR3 in DNA: TGTGCCAGTAGTATAGATCGGAGGCCGGCCGGGGAGCTGTTTTTT. It is translated as CASSIDRRPAGELFF.

There are a few counts of this clonotype. V usage is TRBV12-3 or TRBV12-4 and J usage is TRBJ2-5; a weak D match, TRBD2 (6 bases). V shed 6 bases and J shed 4 bases, with 18 bases lying between them. This CDR3 contains 15 residues. The CDR3 is CASSYRGTWGETQYF. The CDR3 DNA follows: TGTGCCAGCAGCTACCGGGGGACCTGGGGAGAGACCCAGTACTTC.

In this sample, this clonotype turned up many times. The genes are TRBV27 and TRBJ2-3; 7 bases map to TRBD1. The germline V gene encodes CDR1 MNHEY and CDR2 SMNVEV (reference sequence). The CDR3 consists of 15 residues. Trimming removed 0 bases from V and 2 bases from J; junction bases left unmatched: 2. This CDR3 reads CASSLSGGITDTQYF. As DNA, the CDR3 is TGTGCCAGCAGTTTATCAGGGGGCATCACAGATACGCAGTATTTT.

This clonotype was seen at least ten times. The gene calls are TRBV2 and TRBJ2-2; possibly TRBD2 for D (6 bases). The germline gives CDR1 SNHLY, CDR2 FYNNEI. Trimming left V 2 bases short and J 4 bases short, with 11 bases between. The CDR3 consists of 15 residues. The CDR3 spells CASSERLGGTGELFF. The CDR3 DNA sequence: TGTGCCAGCAGTGAAAGGCTGGGGGGCACCGGGGAGCTGTTTTTT.

The table lists this clonotype with many counts. The V gene is TRBV7-6, the J gene TRBJ2-1; D remains ambiguous. Looked up from germline, CDR1 is SGHVS and CDR2 is FNYEAQ. Trimming shortened V by 5 bases and J by 7 bases, and 12 bases separated the two germline ends. CDR3 length equals 13 residues. The CDR3 here is CASSPEVGNEQFF. CDR3 in DNA: TGTGCCAGCAGCCCCGAAGTGGGGAATGAGCAGTTCTTC. Full variable domain (remainder filled in from reference TRBV7-6 and TRBJ2-1): GAGVSQSPRYKVTKRGQDVALRCDPISGHVSLYWYRQALGQGPEFLTYFNYEAQQDKSGLPNDRFSAERPEGSISTLTIQRTEQRDSAMYRCASSPEVGNEQFFGPGTRLTVL.

This rearrangement joins TRBV6-1 to TRBJ2-2; D gene ambiguous. Deletions cut 6 bases from V and 4 bases from J, with 6 bases between. The germline V gene has CDR1 MNHNS and CDR2 SASEGT. This CDR3 spans 12 amino acids. CDR3 loop: CASRDGTGELFF. DNA of the CDR3: TGTGCCAGCAGGGACGGCACCGGGGAGCTGTTTTTT.

Ten or more counts support this clonotype. Here the CDR3 DNA reads TGTGCCAGCAGCTTTCAGGATAACTATGGCTACACCTTC. It specifies CASSFQDNYGYTF. This sequence joins TRBV7-2 and TRBJ1-2; no reliable D call. Germline assignment: CDR1 SGHTA and CDR2 FQGNSA. This CDR3 comprises 13 residues. The V end lost 3 bases, the J end lost 1 base, and 6 bases lay between the germline ends.

This clonotype was detected many times. This rearrangement joins TRBV6-6 to TRBJ2-2, with D unresolved. Trimming left V 5 bases short and J 0 bases short, with 13 bases between. The CDR3 runs to 16 residues. Germline V lookup: CDR1 MNHNY, CDR2 SVGAGI (reference sequence). CDR3 protein: CASSPYRPSNTGELFF. The CDR3 DNA is TGTGCCAGCAGTCCTTACCGGCCTTCGAACACCGGGGAGCTGTTTTTT.

The rearrangement uses TRBV15 and TRBJ2-5; TRBD2 matches 8 bases. J lost 5 bases, V lost 4 bases, and 9 bases had no gene match. The germline V gene has CDR1 LNHNV and CDR2 YYDKDF (reference sequence). CDR3 length: 15 residues. In nucleotides, the CDR3 is TGTGCCACCAGCACGGGGCGGGGGGTCGCGGAGACCCAGTACTTC. It encodes CATSTGRGVAETQYF.

This clonotype was found a few times. This chain links TRBV20-1 with TRBJ1-2, with D possibly TRBD1 on 6 matching bases. V gave up 3 bases and J gave up 6 bases, with 11 bases separating them. This CDR3 is built from 12 residues. Germline lookup yields CDR1 DFQATT and CDR2 SNEGSKA (reference sequence). This chain's CDR3 is CSASGGADGYTF. DNA for the CDR3: TGCAGTGCTAGTGGGGGCGCGGATGGCTACACCTTC.

The V call is TRBV18, the J call TRBJ2-6; D might be TRBD1 or TRBD2, each matching 5 bases. Trimming removed 2 bases from V and 0 bases from J, with 11 bases in between. This CDR3 comprises 17 residues. Germline values: CDR1 KGHSH, CDR2 LQKENI. CDR3 in amino acids: CASSPRDVPSGANVLTF. CDR3 DNA: TGTGCCAGCTCACCAAGGGACGTACCCTCTGGGGCCAACGTCCTGACTTTC.

In this sample, this clonotype turned up many times. The chain combines TRBV7-9 with TRBJ1-1; D might be TRBD1 (5 bases). The CDR3 runs to 17 residues. Germline V gene lookup returns CDR1 SEHNR and CDR2 FQNEAQ (reference sequence). The V and J ends lost 2 bases and 2 bases respectively, with 18 bases between them. The CDR3 loop reads CASSLPAGKGLNTEAFF. In DNA, the CDR3 is TGTGCCAGCAGCTTACCGGCCGGAAAGGGACTTAACACTGAAGCTTTCTTT.